What follows are 28 T cell receptor beta chains derived from one specimen sequenced in a study of cytotoxic CD8 clonotypes in ibrutinib-treated CLL. Repertoires were generated with immunoSEQ multiplex PCR, while TCRdb's copy carries only in-frame clones and drops some. This table holds roughly 56,000 clones, approximately 71% found once. Material: PBMCs, obtained after 12 months of ibrutinib treatment. These receptors originate from a human donor with chronic lymphocytic leukemia.

This clone was observed a handful of times. The chain has TRBV7-2 and TRBJ2-3; weak D call: TRBD1 (5 bases). This CDR3 region has 15 residues. The germline V gene has CDR1 SGHTA and CDR2 FQGNSA. V was clipped by 0 bases and J by 4 bases, with 11 bases between them. CDR3 region: CASSLALGRADTQYF. In nucleotides, the CDR3 is TGTGCCAGCAGCTTAGCTTTGGGCAGGGCAGATACGCAGTATTTT.

The V and J genes are TRBV18 and TRBJ2-7; D possibly corresponds to TRBD1 (6 bases). Between the trimmed V and J ends, which lost 5 bases and 0 bases, there was a span of 20 bases. Germline lookup yields CDR1 KGHSH and CDR2 LQKENI. The CDR3 loop spans 17 amino acids. CDR3 in amino acids: CASSGAVGGTTSYEQYF. CDR3 nucleotide sequence: TGTGCCAGCTCAGGGGCGGTAGGGGGTACGACCTCCTACGAGCAGTACTTC. The entire variable domain, with the rest obtained from reference TRBV18 and TRBJ2-7, is as follows: NAGVMQNPRHLVRRRGQEARLRCSPMKGHSHVYWYRQLPEEGLKFMVYLQKENIIDESGMPKERFSAEFPKEGPSILRIQQVVRGDSAAYFCASSGAVGGTTSYEQYFGPGTRLTVT.

The chain links TRBV6-1 to TRBJ2-1; D is undetermined. There are 16 residues in the CDR3. CDR1 is MNHNS and CDR2 is SASEGT in the germline V gene. V shed 0 bases and J shed 4 bases, with 13 bases lying between them. CDR3 sequence reads: CASSEAGTSRYNEQFF. The CDR3 DNA reads as TGTGCCAGCAGTGAAGCAGGCACCTCCCGATACAATGAGCAGTTCTTC.

This chain joins TRBV5-1 and TRBJ2-7; possibly TRBD2 for D (5 bases). The CDR3 runs 15 residues. V was shortened by 4 bases and J by 6 bases, with 20 bases between the two germline ends. Germline CDR1 reads SGHRS; CDR2 reads YFSETQ. The CDR3 region has the DNA TGCGCCAGCAGCGCGGGCCATCTTCCGATCTCCGAGCAGTACTTC. Translation: CASSAGHLPISEQYF.

The chain has TRBV7-6 and TRBJ2-7, with D maybe TRBD1 (6 bases). V was clipped by 4 bases and J by 3 bases, with 10 bases between them. The CDR3 loop spans 13 amino acids. CDR1 is SGHVS, CDR2 FNYEAQ, per germline. The CDR3 sequence is CASSYTQGYEQYF. In nucleotides, the CDR3 is TGTGCCAGCAGCTACACACAGGGCTACGAGCAGTACTTC.

The chain combines TRBV5-1 with TRBJ2-3; 8 nucleotides line up with TRBD1. Germline assignment: CDR1 SGHRS and CDR2 YFSETQ. The CDR3 has 15 residues. The trim removed 6 bases at V and 1 base at J, leaving 7 bases unmatched. The DNA of the CDR3 is TGCGCCAGCACTAGGGAGACAGGGGGCACAGATACGCAGTATTTT. It translates to CASTRETGGTDTQYF.

This chain links TRBV5-4 with TRBJ2-3, with TRBD2 matching over 7 bases. Germline CDR1 reads SGHNT; CDR2 reads YYREEE (reference sequence). With 4 bases clipped from V and 6 bases from J, the junction kept 14 bases outside the gene matches. The CDR3 contains 16 residues. The CDR3 loop is CASSRAGVTSMDTQYF. In nucleotides, the CDR3 is TGTGCCAGCAGCCGGGCGGGGGTTACCAGTATGGATACGCAGTATTTT.

This chain links TRBV4-1 with TRBJ2-2; 9 nucleotides line up with TRBD2. The ends lost 3 bases at V and 1 base at J; junction bases unmatched: 6. Per the germline V gene, CDR1 is MGHRA and CDR2 is YSYEKL. The CDR3 is 17 amino acids. The CDR3: CASSQLLAGMNTGELFF. For the CDR3, the DNA is TGCGCCAGCAGCCAGCTTCTAGCGGGAATGAACACCGGGGAGCTGTTTTTT.

This chain connects TRBV2 to TRBJ1-1; D not resolved. The germline V gene encodes CDR1 SNHLY and CDR2 FYNNEI. V lost 7 bases and J lost 3, with 18 bases in between. The CDR3 is made up of 15 amino acids. CDR3 protein: CASKVANFRDTEAFF. In DNA, the CDR3 is TGTGCCAGCAAAGTGGCCAACTTCAGAGACACTGAAGCTTTCTTT.

This chain links TRBV4-2 with TRBJ2-1; D gene ambiguous. This CDR3 is 16 amino acids long. Per germline, CDR1 LGHNA and CDR2 YNFKEQ. The V gene lost 1 base and the J gene lost 0 bases, with 10 bases spanning the gap. The CDR3, as DNA: TGTGCCAGCAGCCAAGGAGACCAGAGCTCCTACAATGAGCAGTTCTTC. This codes for CASSQGDQSSYNEQFF.

The rearrangement links TRBV27 to TRBJ2-7; 9 nucleotides align to TRBD2. V shed 6 bases, J shed 2 bases, and the junction held 5 bases outside the gene matches. CDR3 length: 14 residues. CDR1 is MNHEY, CDR2 SMNVEV, per germline (reference sequence). Written as DNA, the CDR3 is TGTGCCAGCAGGCTAGCGGGATCGCCCTACGAGCAGTACTTC. Residues: CASRLAGSPYEQYF.

V gene TRBV5-4 combines with J gene TRBJ2-7; TRBD1 is a possible D gene (5 bases). The germline V gene encodes CDR1 SGHNT and CDR2 YYREEE (reference sequence). With 0 bases removed from V and 2 bases from J, the gap between germline ends came to 12 bases. The CDR3 consists of 15 residues. Here the CDR3 DNA reads TGTGCCAGCAGCTTGGGGGCAGGGTATGCCTACGAGCAGTACTTC. Translation gives CASSLGAGYAYEQYF.

The chain employs TRBV5-1 and TRBJ1-1; 7 bases line up with TRBD1. This CDR3 spans 14 amino acids. Germline loops: CDR1 SGHRS, CDR2 YFSETQ. The ends lost 1 base at V and 3 bases at J; junction bases unmatched: 3. CDR3 sequence: CASSLTGVYTEAFF. CDR3 in DNA: TGCGCCAGCAGCTTGACAGGGGTTTACACTGAAGCTTTCTTT.

In this sample, this clone turned up a few times. The chain recombines TRBV4-2 with TRBJ1-1; 9 bases are a match to TRBD1. Per the germline V gene, CDR1 is LGHNA and CDR2 is YNFKEQ. Trimming took 4 bases from V and 10 from J; bases not matched to a gene: 16. CDR3 length: 16 residues. The chain's CDR3 is CASSPGQGGNTDGAFF. CDR3 DNA: TGTGCCAGCAGCCCGGGACAGGGCGGGAACACTGATGGAGCTTTCTTT.

The V and J genes are TRBV6-6 and TRBJ2-7, with D possibly TRBD2 on 6 matching bases. CDR1 is MNHNY, CDR2 SVGAGI, per germline (reference sequence). V lost 0 bases and J 3 bases, leaving 9 bases between the germline ends. The CDR3 is made up of 14 amino acids. The CDR3, as DNA: TGTGCCAGCAGTTACTCGGAGGGGAACTACGAGCAGTACTTC. Protein sequence: CASSYSEGNYEQYF.

This clone was counted ten times or more. The gene calls are TRBV20-1 and TRBJ2-3; D remains ambiguous. The V gene's germline CDR1 is DFQATT and CDR2 SNEGSKA (reference sequence). The V end was cut by 5 bases, the J end by 4 bases, with 7 bases between. This CDR3 has 11 residues. CDR3 sequence reads: CSAPRSDTQYF. The CDR3 nucleotides read TGCAGTGCTCCCAGGTCAGATACGCAGTATTTT.

The chain uses TRBV27 and TRBJ2-2; D unresolved. This CDR3 comprises 15 residues. Trimming left V 3 bases short and J 0 bases short, with 8 bases between. Germline V gene lookup returns CDR1 MNHEY and CDR2 SMNVEV (reference sequence). Here the CDR3 reads CASSLGRTNTGELFF. As DNA, the CDR3 is TGTGCCAGCAGTTTGGGAAGGACGAACACCGGGGAGCTGTTTTTT.

The V gene is TRBV7-9, the J gene TRBJ2-2; tentatively, D is TRBD2 (5 bases). The CDR3 extends over 15 amino acids. Per germline, CDR1 SEHNR and CDR2 FQNEAQ (reference sequence). The ends were cut back, 6 bases at V and 2 bases at J, with 13 bases in the middle. DNA of the CDR3: TGTGCCAGCAGACTGGGCGGGTTCAACACCGGGGAGCTGTTTTTT. Its protein product is CASRLGGFNTGELFF. Full variable domain (rest looked up from reference TRBV7-9 and TRBJ2-2): DTGVSQNPRHKITKRGQNVTFRCDPISEHNRLYWYRQTLGQGPEFLTYFQNEAQLEKSRLLSDRFSAERPKGSFSTLEIQRTEQGDSAMYLCASRLGGFNTGELFFGEGSRLTVL.

The chain has TRBV27 and TRBJ2-7, with a tentative D call TRBD2 (6 bases). The V gene's germline CDR1 is MNHEY and CDR2 SMNVEV (reference sequence). Trimming took off 5 bases at V and 3 bases at J, with 11 bases between the two ends. This CDR3 spans 13 amino acids. The CDR3 loop reads CASSAGTHYEQYF. In DNA form, the CDR3 reads TGTGCCAGCAGTGCCGGGACTCACTACGAGCAGTACTTC.

The chain is built from TRBV4-1 and TRBJ2-2; D is unclear. Germline V gene lookup returns CDR1 MGHRA and CDR2 YSYEKL. V was trimmed by 2 bases and J by 3 bases, leaving 4 bases between them. This CDR3 has 13 amino acids. Here the CDR3 DNA reads TGCGCCAGCAGCCAACGGGACACCGGGGAGCTGTTTTTT. Amino acids: CASSQRDTGELFF.

The chain combines TRBV15 with TRBJ1-5, with D maybe TRBD1 (5 bases). CDR3 size: 12 residues. Deletions cut 6 bases from V and 3 bases from J, with 6 bases between. Per germline, CDR1 LNHNV and CDR2 YYDKDF (reference sequence). This CDR3 is CATRGLNQPQHF. As DNA, the CDR3 is TGTGCCACCAGGGGACTCAATCAGCCCCAGCATTTT. Combining the CDR3 with reference TRBV15 and TRBJ1-5 gives the whole variable domain DAMVIQNPRYQVTQFGKPVTLSCSQTLNHNVMYWYQQKSSQAPKLLFHYYDKDFNNEADTPDNFQSRRPNTSFCFLDIRSPGLGDTAMYLCATRGLNQPQHFGDGTRLSIL.

The chain recombines TRBV27 with TRBJ1-4; unclear D gene. Germline V CDR1 and CDR2: MNHEY, SMNVEV (reference sequence). V was shortened by 6 bases and J by 2 bases, with 4 bases between the two germline ends. CDR3 length: 12 residues. CDR3 DNA: TGTGCCAGCAGCCACACTAATGAAAAACTGTTTTTT. Amino acids: CASSHTNEKLFF. The full variable domain, with the rest looked up from reference TRBV27 and TRBJ1-4, is EAQVTQNPRYLITVTGKKLTVTCSQNMNHEYMSWYRQDPGLGLRQIYYSMNVEVTDKGDVPEGYKVSRKEKRNFPLILESPSPNQTSLYFCASSHTNEKLFFGSGTQLSVL.

The chain links TRBV11-3 to TRBJ2-1; 9 bases align to TRBD2. Germline CDR1 SGHNT, CDR2 YENEEA. V was clipped by 1 base and J by 7 bases; unmatched bases: 11. The CDR3 consists of 17 residues. The CDR3 coding sequence is TGTGCCAGCAGCTTAGTCCTGGCGGGAGGGGACGTAAATGAGCAGTTCTTC. It is translated as CASSLVLAGGDVNEQFF.

The CDR3 region has the DNA TGTGCCAGCAGCTTGGGACTAGCGGAACTAAATGAGCAGTTCTTC. It yields the protein CASSLGLAELNEQFF. V and J are TRBV5-6 and TRBJ2-1, with 9 bases identical to TRBD2. Germline values: CDR1 SGHDT, CDR2 YYEEEE. The CDR3 runs 15 residues. V lost 0 bases to trimming and J lost 7 bases; unmatched junction nucleotides: 5.

This chain uses TRBV2 with TRBJ2-7; D may be TRBD1 (6 bases). The CDR3 has 12 residues. Germline V CDR1 and CDR2: SNHLY, FYNNEI. V was cut by 4 bases and J by 6 bases, with 10 bases left in between. CDR3 region: CASSGSGAEQYF. DNA of the CDR3: TGTGCCAGCAGTGGGTCAGGGGCCGAGCAGTACTTC.

This clone was seen only a few times. The chain is built from TRBV10-1 and TRBJ1-1; TRBD1 matches 7 bases. Germline trimming cut 6 bases from V and 4 bases from J; bases unmatched to any gene: 5. This CDR3 is built from 13 residues. CDR1 and CDR2 (germline): WNHNN, SYGVQD (reference sequence). The CDR3 spells CASSTTGTTEAFF. CDR3 in DNA: TGCGCCAGCAGCACGACAGGGACCACTGAAGCTTTCTTT.

The chain recombines TRBV29-1 with TRBJ1-2, with a weak D call TRBD1 (5 bases). V was shortened by 2 bases and J by 5 bases, with 9 bases between the two germline ends. CDR1 and CDR2 (germline): SQVTM, ANQGSEA. This CDR3 region has 12 residues. In DNA form, the CDR3 reads TGCAGCGTTGAAACAGGAATTTATGGCTACACCTTC. This codes for CSVETGIYGYTF.

The rearrangement joins TRBV10-1 to TRBJ2-3; the D is unclear. Deletions cut 6 bases from V and 0 bases from J, with 10 bases between. Germline CDR1 is WNHNN and CDR2 is SYGVQD (reference sequence). This CDR3 is built from 14 residues. This CDR3 is CASSVLPSTDTQYF. As DNA, the CDR3 is TGCGCCAGCAGCGTCCTCCCCAGCACAGATACGCAGTATTTT.